These T cell receptor beta chains were read from a single sample in a study of blood T cell repertoires in COVID-19. The method was immunoSEQ multiplex PCR; TCRdb's version includes in-frame clones alone and lacks a portion of them. The top ten hold about 8.9% of the sample, which has roughly 140,000 clones, 75% to 85% seen once. Sequenced input: peripheral blood. The receptors originated from a woman aged 50 to 60 with acute or convalescent COVID-19. Both conserved end residues are part of each CDR3. Each record gives: V gene, CDR3 length, J gene, clone size, D gene, CDR3 DNA, CDR3 protein. D genes are given only for firm matches. Clone size is given for some rows only: seen once, a few or many times, or a class if the clone is expanded.

V: TRBV11-1; length: 13; J: TRBJ2-1; size: .; D: .; DNA: TGTGCCAGCAGCTCCGACAGCTACAATGAGCAGTTCTTC; CDR3: CASSSDSYNEQFF
V: TRBV27; length: 15; J: TRBJ2-5; size: .; D: TRBD1; DNA: TGTGCCAGCAGTCCGGACAGGTACCTGATAGAGACCCAGTACTTC; CDR3: CASSPDRYLIETQYF
V: TRBV3-1/TRBV3-2; length: 13; J: TRBJ1-2; size: .; D: .; DNA: TGTGCCAGCACCCAACCAGGATACTATGGCTACACCTTC; CDR3: CASTQPGYYGYTF
V: TRBV11-2; length: 15; J: TRBJ2-7; size: .; D: TRBD1; DNA: TGTGCCAGCAGCTTAGTGGGACAGGGGGTCTACGAGCAGTACTTC; CDR3: CASSLVGQGVYEQYF
V: TRBV19; length: 13; J: TRBJ1-5; size: .; D: .; DNA: TGTGCCAGTACTCAGGGGATGGGGCAGCCCCAGCATTTT; CDR3: CASTQGMGQPQHF
V: TRBV7-9; length: 14; J: TRBJ2-5; size: .; D: TRBD1; DNA: TGTGCCAGCAGCCCCAGACAGGGAAAAGAGACCCAGTACTTC; CDR3: CASSPRQGKETQYF
V: TRBV7-8; length: 16; J: TRBJ2-5; size: .; D: .; DNA: TGTGCCAGCAGCCAGGGGGCGGGGGGGCTGCGGAAGACCCAGTACTTC; CDR3: CASSQGAGGLRKTQYF
V: TRBV19; length: 14; J: TRBJ1-3; size: .; D: .; DNA: TGTGCCAGTGATAACAGGGCCTCTGGAAACACCATATATTTT; CDR3: CASDNRASGNTIYF
V: TRBV5-4; length: 17; J: TRBJ2-5; size: .; D: TRBD2; DNA: TGTGCCAGCAGCGATGGGACTAGCGGGGGGGCCAAGGAGACCCAGTACTTC; CDR3: CASSDGTSGGAKETQYF
V: TRBV19; length: 13; J: TRBJ1-1; size: .; D: .; DNA: TGTGCCAGTAGTGGCTTGTTTGACACTGAAGCTTTCTTT; CDR3: CASSGLFDTEAFF
V: TRBV6-1; length: 16; J: TRBJ1-1; size: .; D: .; DNA: TGTGCCAGCAGTGAAGCGCCGGGGGGCCCGGACACTGAAGCTTTCTTT; CDR3: CASSEAPGGPDTEAFF
V: TRBV7-3; length: 15; J: TRBJ2-2; size: .; D: TRBD1; DNA: TGTGCCAGCAGCTTATCGGGGGACAGGACCGGGGAGCTGTTTTTT; CDR3: CASSLSGDRTGELFF
V: TRBV5-6; length: 16; J: TRBJ2-5; size: once; D: TRBD2; DNA: TGTGCCAGCAGCTTCAGTAGCGGGGGGGCCTTAGAGACCCAGTACTTC; CDR3: CASSFSSGGALETQYF
V: TRBV30; length: 16; J: TRBJ1-4; size: .; D: TRBD1; DNA: TGTGCCTGGAGTAAGGGGACAGCTGCAACTAATGAAAAACTGTTTTTT; CDR3: CAWSKGTAATNEKLFF
V: TRBV4-3; length: 15; J: TRBJ2-7; size: .; D: TRBD1; DNA: TGCGCCAGCAGCCAGGCTAACAGGGGAACCTACGAGCAGTACTTC; CDR3: CASSQANRGTYEQYF
V: TRBV9; length: 13; J: TRBJ1-5; size: .; D: .; DNA: TGTGCCAGCAGCGAGGACTGGAATCAGCCCCAGCATTTT; CDR3: CASSEDWNQPQHF
V: TRBV7-9; length: 13; J: TRBJ2-1; size: .; D: .; DNA: TGTGCCAGCAGCTTAATCAGCGTCAATGAGCAGTTCTTC; CDR3: CASSLISVNEQFF
V: TRBV28; length: 14; J: TRBJ1-4; size: .; D: TRBD1; DNA: TGTGCCAGCAGTCCGGGACAGGGGAATGAAAAACTGTTTTTT; CDR3: CASSPGQGNEKLFF
V: TRBV6-5; length: 14; J: TRBJ2-7; size: .; D: TRBD1; DNA: TGTGCCAGCAGTTACGACAGGGGGGCCTACGAGCAGTACTTC; CDR3: CASSYDRGAYEQYF
V: TRBV3-1/TRBV3-2; length: 18; J: TRBJ1-1; size: .; D: .; DNA: TGTGCCAGCAGCCAAGACCAATGCAGGGCTTTCCTGAACACTGAAGCTTTCTTT; CDR3: CASSQDQCRAFLNTEAFF